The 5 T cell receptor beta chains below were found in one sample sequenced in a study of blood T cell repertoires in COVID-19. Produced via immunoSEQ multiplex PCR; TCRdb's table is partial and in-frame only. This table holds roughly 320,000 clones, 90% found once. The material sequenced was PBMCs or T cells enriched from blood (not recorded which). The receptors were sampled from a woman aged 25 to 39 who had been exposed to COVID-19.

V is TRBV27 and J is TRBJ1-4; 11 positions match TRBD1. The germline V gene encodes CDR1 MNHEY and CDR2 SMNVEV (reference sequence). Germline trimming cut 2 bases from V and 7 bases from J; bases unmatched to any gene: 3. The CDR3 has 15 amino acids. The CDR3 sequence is CASSLGGTGGEKLFF. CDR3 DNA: TGTGCCAGCAGTTTAGGGGGGACAGGGGGTGAAAAACTGTTTTTT.

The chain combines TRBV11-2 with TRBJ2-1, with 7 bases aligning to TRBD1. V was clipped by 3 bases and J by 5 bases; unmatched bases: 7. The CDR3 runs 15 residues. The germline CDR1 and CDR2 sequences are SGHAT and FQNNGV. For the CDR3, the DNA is TGTGCCAGCAGCTTGACCATGACAGGGAACAATGAGCAGTTCTTC. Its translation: CASSLTMTGNNEQFF.

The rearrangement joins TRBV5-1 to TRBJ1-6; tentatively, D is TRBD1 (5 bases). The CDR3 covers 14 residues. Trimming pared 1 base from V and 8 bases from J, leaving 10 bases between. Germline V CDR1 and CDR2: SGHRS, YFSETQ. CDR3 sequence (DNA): TGCGCCAGCAGCTTGTCCGGGGGTGATTCACCCCTCCACTTT. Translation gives CASSLSGGDSPLHF.

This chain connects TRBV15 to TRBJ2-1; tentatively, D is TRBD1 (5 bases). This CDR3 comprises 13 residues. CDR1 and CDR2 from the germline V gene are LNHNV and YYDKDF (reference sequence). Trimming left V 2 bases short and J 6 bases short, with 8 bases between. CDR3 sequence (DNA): TGTGCCACCAGCAGACCAGGGATCAATGAGCAGTTCTTC. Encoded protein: CATSRPGINEQFF.

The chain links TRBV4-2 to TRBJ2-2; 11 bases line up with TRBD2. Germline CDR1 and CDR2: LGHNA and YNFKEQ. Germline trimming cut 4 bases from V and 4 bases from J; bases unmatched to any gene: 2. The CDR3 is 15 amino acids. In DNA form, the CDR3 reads TGTGCCAGCAGCCTTGGGACTAGCGGCACCGGGGAGCTGTTTTTT. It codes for CASSLGTSGTGELFF.